This paragraph reports one T cell receptor beta chain. Its antigen is unknown. Within one base of it there is no much larger clone, and no base qualities were kept. Peripheral blood CD8+ and CD4+ T cells from healthy donors, Susac syndrome patients and multiple sclerosis patients were profiled using high-throughput TCR beta sequencing. Recently defined diagnostic criteria for definite or probable disease were met by the Susac syndrome patients. CD8+ TEMRA cells were enriched by FACS, while bulk CD8+ and CD4+ T cells were purified by magnetic negative isolation. Blood was collected in EDTA tubes and processed within 24 hours, with PBMCs isolated through density gradient centrifugation. PBMCs intended for TCR sequencing were cryopreserved in liquid nitrogen and were subsequently thawed in a 37 degrees C water bath. A purity of at least 90% was achieved for sorted or isolated CD4+, CD8+ and CD8+ TEMRA cells.

This specimen belongs to a study of CD8 T cells in Susac syndrome (dated 2019 in TCRdb). Study-wide context: Among the sequenced Susac syndrome patients, five or six had clinically active disease and under 10 were in clinical remission. At blood withdrawal, Susac syndrome patients were either therapy-naive, taking corticosteroids (in some cases with IVIg as well), or taking IVIg alone. The study used repertoire sequencing to test whether antigen drove CD8+ T cell activation and differentiation in Susac syndrome. The study compared CD8+ T cell repertoire clonality among about a dozen healthy donors, around 14 Susac syndrome patients and about 16 multiple sclerosis patients.

What the authors observed across the whole study: Susac syndrome CD8+ repertoires showed clonal expansion, highest in CD8+ TEMRA cells and greater in clinically active than remitting patients. The number of individuals in the TCR sequencing and HLA analysis was acknowledged as relatively small. In the total CD8+ and CD8+ TEMRA repertoires, 15 to 20 and five Susac-specific public clones, respectively, were identified.

RNA was extracted using the RNeasy kit, and roughly 0.5 to 1 ug of the RNA was reverse transcribed with random hexamers. The immunoSEQ multiplex PCR assay, which covers 54 Vbeta and 13 Jbeta segments, was used to amplify TCR beta CDR3 regions. PCR amplification bias was corrected by using a synthetic template baseline for primer optimization and computational correction. Per the authors' processing: Reads were assigned to V, D and J genes according to IMGT and analyzed in immunoSEQ Analyzer, with only productive sequences retained. Clonality was calculated as one minus the Shannon entropy normalized by log2 of the number of productive unique sequences. For each patient and control, public and private clones were evaluated within the 100 most prevalent clones. Clones were defined as Susac-specific if absent from the healthy and MS cohorts, from some 1,000 published viral clones and from other ImmuneACCESS disease sequences. Clones were called with MiXCR by TCRdb after fastp trimmed the public reads at Q25, and only in-frame beta chains were retained. Entries that share a CDR3 protein sequence are merged under the most common genes and DNA. The V and J calls reflect TCRdb's pipeline rather than the authors' work. Counted in this sample were some 100,000 distinct CDR3 sequences; 95% of them appeared once. The ten largest make up 0.3% of the sample.

The sequenced sample was CD8+ T cells from PBMCs. The sequence was collected from a human donor with Susac syndrome.

Here is the DNA: TGTGCCAGCAGCTTAGACAGGGCTGGCTATGGCTACACCTTC. This is translated as CASSLDRAGYGYTF. The chain was built from TRBV7-9 and TRBJ1-2, and the D gene may be TRBD1, 6 bases matching. The V and J ends are trimmed by 1 base and 4 bases, leaving 10 bases between them. Its CDR3 holds 14 amino acids, cysteine through phenylalanine. The read is trimmed to its CDR3 DNA, 42 bases read in frame from base 1. Via the germline V gene (reference sequence), CDR1 is SEHNR and CDR2 FQNEAQ.